A single T cell receptor beta chain is shown here with its context. No cognate antigen has been identified for it. There are no base qualities to consult, and no much larger clone falls within one base. The donors were healthy, HIV-negative adults with no recently reported acute infections or vaccinations. Only Caucasian adults living in Nashville, Tennessee, USA were represented among the donors. CD4+ T cells were enriched through magnetic negative selection, after which naive cells were positively selected on CD45RA and the remaining negative fraction served as the memory subset. Blood was obtained by leukapheresis, after which PBMCs were separated by Ficoll-Histopaque density gradient centrifugation and cryopreserved in liquid nitrogen vapor phase. Analytical flow cytometry was used to check the purity and quantity of each magnetically sorted T cell population. From each sorted fraction, genomic DNA was isolated and quantified by UV absorbance on a Nanodrop 2000c.

Taken from cysteine to phenylalanine, the CDR3 has 14 residues. Only the CDR3 region is kept as DNA, spanning 42 bases read in frame from base 1. V is clipped by 4 bases and J by 3 bases, and the sequence between their germline boundaries is 10 bases long. For CDR1 and CDR2, the germline V gene lists SNHLY and FYNNEI. The sample belongs to a study of shared clonotypes between healthy human individuals (dated by TCRdb to 2018 to 2020). About the study as a whole: The cohort comprised a couple of women and a few men aged 18 to 49 years. To estimate repertoire size and how much clonotypes are shared between individuals, the study performed deep sequencing of blood TCR repertoires from roughly five healthy adults. Different laboratories and diverse techniques were used to prepare libraries and sequence TCR repertoires, to increase sequencing depth and limit assay-specific biases. Each donor's leukapheresis produced roughly between roughly 0.85 and 9 billion PBMCs. Per donor, three plates each were used for CD4 naive and CD4 memory, two for CD8 naive, and one for CD8 memory.

What the research found in general, with its limitations: Even with the large sequencing depth, rarefaction of the sorted-subset datasets indicated that sequencing was incomplete. Clonotypes shared by all four sorted-subset donors showed higher generation probabilities than non-shared clonotypes. Larger estimated clonotype richness was generally found for naive subsets than for memory subsets. Sampling was restricted to blood, and TCR repertoires in tissues likely differ from the TCR repertoires found in blood. Because the study included only a small number of donors, the genetic and exposure-history diversity represented was limited. Sharing across a handful of donors was observed for about 5% of naive CD4, over 3% of naive CD8, roughly 2.4% of memory CD4, and about 0.4% of memory CD8 clonotypes. Pairwise subsampling led to the expectation that sequencing depth would affect the degree of clonotype sharing among donors.

Using the deep immunoSEQ assay, TCR CDR3 regions were amplified from genomic DNA by multiplex PCR. Extracted genomic DNA from each cell subset was distributed evenly across all wells of several immunoSEQ 96-well plates, and each plate was treated as a replicate. For sorted subsets, roughly 200 ng of genomic DNA, equivalent to 25,000 to 30,000 T cell genomes, went into each replicate PCR. Purified libraries were quantified with a Qubit 3.0 fluorometer, sized on a Bioanalyzer 2100, and re-quantified with the KAPA Library Quantification kit. Every immunoSEQ 96-well plate was sequenced on a dedicated single-read 150-cycle Illumina NextSeq 550 flow cell. Per the source publication's procedure: Because the immunoSEQ output included only junctional sequences and no quality scores, the filtering could not be the same as the filtering used for full-length reads. To assign V/J genes and CDR3, sequences were annotated against IMGT germline references using PyIR, a Python wrapper for IgBLAST v1.9. Reads with weak V/J assignments (E-value above 1e-6), missing CDR3, stop codons, out-of-frame junctions, or ambiguous translated residues were removed. V3J clonotypes were defined as sequences sharing an identical inferred V gene, J gene, and CDR3 amino acid sequence. Percentage overlap between repertoires was computed as shared unique clonotypes divided by the size of the smaller repertoire. Richness of each repertoire was evaluated using RTK rarefaction, the Chao1 estimator, and Recon v2.1 estimates of unobserved clonotypes. For all TCRbeta clonotypes obtained by the gDNA method from a few donors, generation probabilities were computed with OLGA. The table was pulled from immuneACCESS by TCRdb, which kept in-frame rearrangements only. Such tables lose some clones; where checked, under half of the loss comes from unresolved V genes, and the rest has no known cause. That table furnishes V, J and clone size, whereas the DNA furnished D and trimming. This sample gives some 1.5 million clones in total; 95% to 99% of them show up just once. The ten biggest clones cover about 0.4% of the sample.

This TCR was recovered from a man under 40 in good health. This chain is built from TRBV2 and TRBJ1-5; no D segment can be confidently identified. The sequenced sample consisted of naive CD4+ T cells sorted from blood. What the cell subset or site label conveys for this sample: CD45RA+ positively selected. The nucleotide sequence is TGTGCCAGCAGTGTTGCGCAGCTCAATCAGCCCCAGCATTTT. This yields the protein CASSVAQLNQPQHF.